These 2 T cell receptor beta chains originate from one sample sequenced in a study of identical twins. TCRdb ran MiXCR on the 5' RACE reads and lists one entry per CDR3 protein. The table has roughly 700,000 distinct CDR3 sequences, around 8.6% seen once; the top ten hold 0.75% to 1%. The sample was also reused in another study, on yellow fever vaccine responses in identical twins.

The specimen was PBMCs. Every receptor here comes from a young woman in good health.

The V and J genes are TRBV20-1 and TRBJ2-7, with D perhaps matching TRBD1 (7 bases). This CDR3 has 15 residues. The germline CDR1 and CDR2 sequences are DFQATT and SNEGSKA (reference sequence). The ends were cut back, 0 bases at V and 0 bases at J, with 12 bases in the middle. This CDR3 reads CSARDLRGVSYEQYF. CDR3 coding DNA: TGCAGTGCTAGAGATCTCAGGGGGGTCTCCTACGAGCAGTACTTC.

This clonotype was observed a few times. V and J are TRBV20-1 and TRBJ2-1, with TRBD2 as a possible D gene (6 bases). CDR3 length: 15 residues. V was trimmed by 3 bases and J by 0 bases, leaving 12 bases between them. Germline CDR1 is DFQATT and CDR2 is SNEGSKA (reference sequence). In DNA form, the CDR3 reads TGCAGTGCTAGGGGCGCCGGGAGCTCCTACAATGAGCAGTTCTTC. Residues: CSARGAGSSYNEQFF.